This T cell receptor beta chain was documented in a study of metastatic and nonmetastatic thyroid tumors. Overall study: Malignant thyroid and benign thyroid patients provided blood and tumor or nodule tissue whose repertoires were compared.

As processed by the authors: The distant-metastasis classifier for papillary thyroid cancer was built from CDR3 differences across clinicopathological groups. TCRdb redid the clone calls on the PCR reads using MiXCR. TCRdb assigned the V and J calls; the authors' analysis was not used. Of about 18,000 clones listed, around a third are singletons. Points from the study as a whole: Reports indicated that malignant thyroid tumors showed significantly higher TCR beta diversity than benign nodules did, in blood and tumor.

This clone was recorded many times. As yet, its antigen is unknown. The germline V gene has CDR1 LNHDA and CDR2 SQIVND (reference sequence). V lost 6 bases, J lost 7 bases, and 19 bases lay in between. The CDR3 runs 15 residues. Every patient underwent thyroid surgery untreated. The sequenced sample consisted of tumor tissue. The chain joins TRBV19 to TRBJ2-4; weak D call: TRBD2 (5 bases). This TCR was sampled from a male donor with papillary thyroid cancer or a benign thyroid nodule (not recorded which). Some clones in this sample may be carry-over from other donors' samples. The CDR3 spells CASSTSRTRGNIQYF. CDR3 nucleotide sequence: TGTGCCAGTAGCACGAGCCGAACTAGAGGGAACATTCAGTACTTC.